This paragraph reports one TCR beta chain. This entry is derived from a study of blood T cell repertoires in COVID-19. Cohort allocation depended upon clinical history that participants reported. Methods used by the authors: Amplified reference gene primers provided the basis for estimating nucleated cell counts. Measured with immunoSEQ multiplex PCR; TCRdb has only the in-frame clones, and not every one. The D gene and trimming were derived from the DNA, and the V and J assignments and clone size from that table. Of approximately 220,000 clones in the sample, 80% are singletons; the top ten hold about 7.2%. The CDR3 spans 14 residues. Per the germline V gene, CDR1 is LNHNV and CDR2 is YYDKDF (reference sequence). The V end lost 3 bases, the J end lost 1 base, and 8 bases lay between the germline ends.

The receptor's source is a woman in her 40s with acute COVID-19. The chain couples TRBV15 to TRBJ2-3; TRBD2 might be the D (5 bases). Sequenced sample: PBMCs or T cells enriched from blood (not recorded which). For the CDR3, the DNA is TGTGCCACCAGCAGGAGGACTGGCACAGATACGCAGTATTTT. Protein product: CATSRRTGTDTQYF.